The 24 T cell receptor beta chains below were found in one sample sequenced in a study of control samples from healthy donors and cancer patients. Sequencing used immunoSEQ multiplex PCR; TCRdb keeps in-frame clones, though not all of them. The repertoire includes roughly 94,000 clones, about four fifths of them detected once, and about 36% sits in the top ten. Sequenced input: PBMCs. These receptors were taken from a man between 65 and 85 years old with lung cancer.

The chain recombines TRBV5-5 with TRBJ1-1; TRBD1 is a possible D gene (5 bases). The V end lost 4 bases, the J end lost 1 base, and 11 bases lay between the germline ends. This CDR3 comprises 14 residues. Germline CDR1 reads SGHKS; CDR2 reads YYEKEE (reference sequence). CDR3: CASSRSTGNTEAFF. In nucleotides, the CDR3 is TGTGCCAGCAGCCGCAGTACAGGGAACACTGAAGCTTTCTTT.

This clone was detected only a few times. The chain recombines TRBV11-2 with TRBJ2-1; tentative D call: TRBD2 (6 bases). The CDR3 runs 17 residues. V lost 3 bases and J lost 4, with 19 bases in between. CDR1 is SGHAT, CDR2 FQNNGV, per germline. This CDR3 reads CASSLSPSRGVYNEQFF. The CDR3 nucleotides are TGTGCCAGCAGCTTGTCGCCTTCACGCGGGGTGTACAATGAGCAGTTCTTC.

In this sample, this clone turned up a few times. The gene calls are TRBV11-3 and TRBJ1-4, with no clear D. The length of the CDR3 is 12 residues. Germline assignment: CDR1 SGHNT and CDR2 YENEEA. This CDR3 reads CALLLTNEKLFF. The CDR3, as DNA: TGTGCTTTGCTCCTGACTAATGAAAAACTGTTTTTT.

The genes are TRBV27 and TRBJ1-1; TRBD1 might be the D (5 bases). Germline V gene sequence: CDR1 MNHEY, CDR2 SMNVEV (reference sequence). The CDR3 sequence is 13 residues long. The V end was cut by 0 bases, the J end by 4 bases, with 6 bases between. CDR3 DNA sequence: TGTGCCAGCAGTTTATCGGGGGGCACTGAAGCTTTCTTT. Protein sequence: CASSLSGGTEAFF.

This clone occurred once. The chain uses TRBV28 and TRBJ2-7; a possible D gene is TRBD1 (6 bases). The CDR3 length is 14 residues. Germline CDR1 is MDHEN and CDR2 is SYDVKM. The germline V and J ends were trimmed by 8 bases and 0 bases, with 14 bases remaining between them. The CDR3 DNA is TGTGCCAGCTTCGGACAGCCGAGCTCCTACGAGCAGTACTTC. Translation gives CASFGQPSSYEQYF.

The V and J genes are TRBV6-5 and TRBJ2-7; 8 bases fit TRBD1. Trimming at V came to 8 bases and at J to 2 bases, leaving 11 bases not matched to a gene. The CDR3 contains 15 residues. Per germline, CDR1 MNHEY and CDR2 SVGAGI. The CDR3 DNA sequence: TGTGCCAGCGTTGTGGCCGGGACAGGAGCCTACGAGCAGTACTTC. It is translated as CASVVAGTGAYEQYF.

This chain connects TRBV6-2 or TRBV6-3 to TRBJ1-2; TRBD1 matches at 7 bases. The junction had 6 bases not matched to a gene; V was cut back by 2 bases and J by 0 bases. CDR3 length equals 16 residues. Germline V CDR1 and CDR2: MNHEY, SVGEGT. The CDR3 sequence: CASSYTHRGANYGYTF. The CDR3 DNA sequence: TGTGCCAGCAGTTACACCCACAGGGGAGCTAACTATGGCTACACCTTC.

The chain carries TRBV9 and TRBJ2-3, with TRBD2 identical over 12 bases. The ends lost 3 bases at V and 3 bases at J; junction bases unmatched: 2. Germline loops: CDR1 SGDLS, CDR2 YYNGEE. The CDR3 contains 15 residues. For the CDR3, the DNA is TGTGCCAGCAGCGCGACTAGCGGGGGTACAGATACGCAGTATTTT. It translates to CASSATSGGTDTQYF. Combining the CDR3 with reference TRBV9 and TRBJ2-3 gives the whole variable domain DSGVTQTPKHLITATGQRVTLRCSPRSGDLSVYWYQQSLDQGLQFLIQYYNGEERAKGNILERFSAQQFPDLHSELNLSSLELGDSALYFCASSATSGGTDTQYFGPGTRLTVL.

The DNA for the CDR3 is TGTGCCTGGAGTCGGGGGATGAGCACTGAAGCTTTCTTT. Residues: CAWSRGMSTEAFF. The rearrangement links TRBV30 to TRBJ1-1; D might be TRBD1 (5 bases). There are 13 residues in the CDR3. Germline-derived CDR1 and CDR2 are GTSNPN and SVGIG (reference sequence). V was cut by 2 bases and J by 4 bases, with 11 bases left in between.

V is TRBV9 and J is TRBJ1-1; D is uncertain. The CDR3 is made up of 15 amino acids. The germline V and J ends were trimmed by 4 bases and 1 base, with 14 bases remaining between them. Germline loops: CDR1 SGDLS, CDR2 YYNGEE. This CDR3 reads CASSPQTTANTEAFF. CDR3 coding DNA: TGTGCCAGCAGCCCTCAAACGACCGCGAACACTGAAGCTTTCTTT.

Here the CDR3 DNA reads TGTGCCAGCAGTTACTCAATGGACAGGGTTAACTATGGCTACACCTTC. This translates into CASSYSMDRVNYGYTF. V and J are TRBV6-5 and TRBJ1-2; 8 nucleotides agree with TRBD1. The CDR3 spans 16 residues. Germline V gives CDR1 MNHEY, CDR2 SVGAGI. The trim removed 0 bases at V and 1 base at J, leaving 4 bases unmatched.

The chain links TRBV10-1 to TRBJ1-4, with a tentative D call TRBD1 (5 bases). Germline CDR1 WNHNN, CDR2 SYGVQD (reference sequence). The CDR3 length is 15 residues. The V gene lost 6 bases and the J gene lost 0 bases, with 11 bases spanning the gap. CDR3 DNA: TGCGCCAGCAGGGGGCAGGGAGCAACTAATGAAAAACTGTTTTTT. Translation gives CASRGQGATNEKLFF.

This CDR3 is CASSVSQQTEAFF. Written as DNA, the CDR3 is TGTGCCAGCAGTGTCTCACAGCAGACTGAAGCTTTCTTT. V and J are TRBV6-4 and TRBJ1-1; D gene unclear. This CDR3 has 13 residues. Germline CDR1 is MRHNA and CDR2 is SNTAGT. With 4 bases removed from V and 5 bases from J, the gap between germline ends came to 11 bases.

The genes are TRBV7-2 and TRBJ2-3, with D unresolved. The CDR3 extends over 15 amino acids. Deletions cut 5 bases from V and 0 bases from J, with 12 bases between. The germline V gene has CDR1 SGHTA and CDR2 FQGNSA. CDR3 sequence (DNA): TGTGCCAGCAGCGCAGGCCATCCCAGCACAGATACGCAGTATTTT. This gives the protein CASSAGHPSTDTQYF.

V and J are TRBV7-9 and TRBJ2-7, with 15 bases matching TRBD2. The length of the CDR3 is 16 residues. Germline V gene lookup returns CDR1 SEHNR and CDR2 FQNEAQ (reference sequence). J was trimmed by 3 bases and V by 4 bases; bases with no gene match: 4. This CDR3 reads CASSYGTSGGYYEQYF. The CDR3 DNA reads TGTGCCAGCAGCTACGGGACTAGCGGGGGGTACTACGAGCAGTACTTC.

This clone was detected once. The rearrangement links TRBV18 to TRBJ2-6; D unresolved. Trimming cost V 2 bases and J 1 base, with 9 bases left between them. The germline V gene has CDR1 KGHSH and CDR2 LQKENI. CDR3 length: 16 residues. The CDR3 bases are TGTGCCAGCTCACCAGGATGGGGTTCTGGGGCCAACGTCCTGACTTTC. Translated: CASSPGWGSGANVLTF. Together with reference TRBV18 and TRBJ2-6, the CDR3 gives the full variable domain: NAGVMQNPRHLVRRRGQEARLRCSPMKGHSHVYWYRQLPEEGLKFMVYLQKENIIDESGMPKERFSAEFPKEGPSILRIQQVVRGDSAAYFCASSPGWGSGANVLTFGAGSRLTVL.

The chain employs TRBV5-5 and TRBJ1-2, with 12 bases identical to TRBD1. The germline V gene has CDR1 SGHKS and CDR2 YYEKEE (reference sequence). This CDR3 comprises 17 residues. With 3 bases clipped from V and 3 bases from J, the junction kept 9 bases outside the gene matches. CDR3 nucleotide sequence: TGTGCCAGCAGCTCACTGGGACAGGGGGCGAGGGACTATGGCTACACCTTC. Amino acid sequence: CASSSLGQGARDYGYTF.

V is TRBV5-1 and J is TRBJ2-7; possible D gene TRBD1, 5 bases. The CDR3 sequence is 13 residues long. Germline V gene lookup returns CDR1 SGHRS and CDR2 YFSETQ. V was cut by 0 bases and J by 7 bases, with 11 bases left in between. The DNA of the CDR3 is TGCGCCAGCAGCTTGGCCGACAGAGCGGAGCAGTACTTC. Translated: CASSLADRAEQYF.

The chain carries TRBV19 and TRBJ2-7, with a possible D match to TRBD1 (6 bases). The CDR3 runs to 13 residues. Germline loops: CDR1 LNHDA, CDR2 SQIVND (reference sequence). The V and J ends lost 3 bases and 7 bases respectively, with 13 bases between them. The CDR3 sequence: CASSILTGFEQYF. In DNA, the CDR3 is TGTGCCAGTAGTATCCTGACAGGTTTTGAGCAGTACTTC.

This chain links TRBV30 with TRBJ1-5; no clear D. The ends were cut back, 5 bases at V and 7 bases at J, with 15 bases in the middle. Looked up from germline, CDR1 is GTSNPN and CDR2 is SVGIG (reference sequence). CDR3 length: 13 amino acids. The CDR3 loop reads CAWAPGSQQPQHF. The CDR3 nucleotides are TGTGCCTGGGCTCCGGGGTCCCAGCAGCCCCAGCATTTT. Supplemented by reference TRBV30 and TRBJ1-5, the full variable domain reads SQTIHQWPATLVQPVGSPLSLECTVEGTSNPNLYWYRQAAGRGLQLLFYSVGIGQISSEVPQNLSASRPQDRQFILSSKKLLLSDSGFYLCAWAPGSQQPQHFGDGTRLSIL.

V usage is TRBV12-3 or TRBV12-4 and J usage is TRBJ1-2; no definite D call. This CDR3 spans 13 amino acids. Trimming removed 7 bases from V and 0 bases from J, with 9 bases in between. DNA of the CDR3: TGTGCCAGCACCGGACTCACTAACTATGGCTACACCTTC. Amino acid sequence: CASTGLTNYGYTF.

V and J are TRBV15 and TRBJ2-5; the D call may be TRBD1 or TRBD2 (6 bases each). Per germline, CDR1 LNHNV and CDR2 YYDKDF (reference sequence). The CDR3 is 14 residues long. The V gene lost 5 bases and the J gene lost 5 bases, with 15 bases spanning the gap. CDR3 sequence: CATSEGGTGETQYF. For the CDR3, the DNA is TGTGCCACCAGCGAGGGGGGCACGGGGGAGACCCAGTACTTC.

Only a few counts were recorded for this clone. J is TRBJ2-5 and V is TRBV24-1; D is undetermined. The CDR3 covers 15 residues. V was shortened by 2 bases and J by 3 bases, with 12 bases between the two germline ends. Per the germline V gene, CDR1 is KGHDR and CDR2 is SFDVKD. The CDR3 region has the DNA TGTGCCACCAGTGATTCCCGGCCCGAGGAAGAGACCCAGTACTTC. It translates to CATSDSRPEEETQYF.

This chain joins TRBV11-2 and TRBJ2-1; D is ambiguous. V was trimmed by 7 bases and J by 0 bases, leaving 22 bases between them. This CDR3 spans 18 amino acids. The germline CDR1 and CDR2 sequences are SGHAT and FQNNGV. CDR3 DNA: TGTGCCAGCACCCCGGGCCCTGGATGGGGTAGCTCCTACAATGAGCAGTTCTTC. This sequence encodes CASTPGPGWGSSYNEQFF.